A selection of T cell receptor beta chains follows, all from one sample in a study of blood T cell repertoires in COVID-19. The protocol was immunoSEQ multiplex PCR, while the TCRdb copy is restricted to in-frame clones and leaves out a portion. This sample carries around 55,000 clones, approximately 85% of them seen once, and the ten largest clones take about 13%. Sequencing was done on a sample of peripheral blood. The receptors derive from a human donor in a cohort sampled during active COVID-19. Each CDR3 is given with its conserved first and last residue. Fields, in order: J gene, V gene, D gene, CDR3 length, clone size, CDR3 protein, CDR3 DNA. D genes are given only for firm matches. Expanded clones get a size class; other rows say once, few or many, or leave the size out.

j_gene: TRBJ2-1; v_gene: TRBV24-1; d_gene: TRBD2; len: 17; abundance: .; CDR3aa: CATSDPTSGRALDEQFF; CDR3nt: TGTGCCACCAGTGATCCGACTAGCGGGAGGGCCTTGGATGAGCAGTTCTTC
j_gene: TRBJ1-1; v_gene: TRBV4-3; d_gene: TRBD1; len: 18; abundance: .; CDR3aa: CASSQDPAGTAGETEAFF; CDR3nt: TGCGCCAGCAGCCAAGACCCAGCCGGGACAGCCGGTGAGACTGAAGCTTTCTTT
j_gene: TRBJ2-1; v_gene: TRBV6-2/TRBV6-3; d_gene: TRBD2; len: 14; abundance: .; CDR3aa: CASSYTIWTSGNFF; CDR3nt: TGTGCCAGCAGTTACACTATTTGGACTAGCGGGAACTTCTTC
j_gene: TRBJ2-5; v_gene: TRBV5-1; d_gene: .; len: 13; abundance: .; CDR3aa: CASSLDNQETQYF; CDR3nt: TGCGCCAGCAGCTTGGACAACCAAGAGACCCAGTACTTC
j_gene: TRBJ1-1; v_gene: TRBV27; d_gene: .; len: 14; abundance: few; CDR3aa: CASSPFTRPTEAFF; CDR3nt: TGTGCCAGCAGTCCCTTTACGAGGCCCACTGAAGCTTTCTTT
j_gene: TRBJ1-2; v_gene: TRBV28; d_gene: .; len: 13; abundance: .; CDR3aa: CASSPQRGGRYTF; CDR3nt: TGTGCCAGCAGCCCCCAACGGGGGGGACGCTACACCTTC
j_gene: TRBJ1-2; v_gene: TRBV5-1; d_gene: TRBD1; len: 13; abundance: .; CDR3aa: CASSTTGDNGYTF; CDR3nt: TGCGCCAGCAGCACCACAGGGGATAACGGCTACACCTTC
j_gene: TRBJ2-7; v_gene: TRBV4-2; d_gene: TRBD2; len: 16; abundance: .; CDR3aa: CASSRPGAGDLYEQYF; CDR3nt: TGTGCCAGCAGCCGCCCCGGAGCGGGAGATCTCTACGAGCAGTACTTC
j_gene: TRBJ2-5; v_gene: TRBV6-6; d_gene: TRBD2; len: 15; abundance: .; CDR3aa: CASSYKRREGGTQYF; CDR3nt: TGTGCCAGCAGTTACAAGCGGCGGGAGGGCGGGACCCAGTACTTC
j_gene: TRBJ2-3; v_gene: TRBV14; d_gene: TRBD2; len: 17; abundance: .; CDR3aa: CASSQDREGYSTDTQYF; CDR3nt: TGTGCCAGCAGCCAAGACCGGGAGGGCTATAGCACAGATACGCAGTATTTT
j_gene: TRBJ2-7; v_gene: TRBV3-1/TRBV3-2; d_gene: .; len: 14; abundance: once; CDR3aa: CASSQVDSRDEQYF; CDR3nt: TGTGCCAGCAGCCAAGTGGATAGTCGGGACGAGCAGTACTTC
j_gene: TRBJ1-1; v_gene: TRBV28; d_gene: .; len: 15; abundance: few; CDR3aa: CASSPWTGRGTEAFF; CDR3nt: TGTGCCAGCAGCCCATGGACTGGACGGGGGACTGAAGCTTTCTTT
j_gene: TRBJ2-2; v_gene: TRBV7-2; d_gene: .; len: 13; abundance: .; CDR3aa: CASSRTGRGELFF; CDR3nt: TGTGCCAGCAGCAGAACAGGGCGCGGGGAGCTGTTTTTT
j_gene: TRBJ2-1; v_gene: TRBV11-2; d_gene: TRBD2; len: 14; abundance: .; CDR3aa: CASSLGLADNEQFF; CDR3nt: TGTGCCAGCAGCCTTGGACTAGCGGACAATGAGCAGTTCTTC
j_gene: TRBJ2-1; v_gene: TRBV6-5; d_gene: TRBD2; len: 15; abundance: .; CDR3aa: CASAVAGGPNNEQFF; CDR3nt: TGTGCCAGCGCCGTGGCGGGAGGGCCCAACAATGAGCAGTTCTTC
j_gene: TRBJ2-1; v_gene: TRBV30; d_gene: .; len: 18; abundance: .; CDR3aa: CAWKGAWASGPRAGEQFF; CDR3nt: TGTGCCTGGAAGGGGGCCTGGGCTAGCGGGCCCCGGGCGGGTGAGCAGTTCTTC
j_gene: TRBJ1-6; v_gene: TRBV27; d_gene: .; len: 15; abundance: .; CDR3aa: CASSLRSSYNSPLHF; CDR3nt: TGTGCCAGCAGTTTAAGGAGCTCCTATAATTCACCCCTCCACTTT
j_gene: TRBJ2-1; v_gene: TRBV7-2; d_gene: TRBD2; len: 16; abundance: .; CDR3aa: CASSIGLAGGGHEQFF; CDR3nt: TGTGCCAGCAGCATTGGACTAGCGGGAGGGGGGCATGAGCAGTTCTTC
j_gene: TRBJ2-3; v_gene: TRBV12-3/TRBV12-4; d_gene: .; len: 13; abundance: .; CDR3aa: CASSWPPTDTQYF; CDR3nt: TGTGCCAGCAGTTGGCCCCCGACAGATACGCAGTATTTT
j_gene: TRBJ1-1; v_gene: TRBV5-1; d_gene: TRBD1; len: 19; abundance: .; CDR3aa: CASSTGQGARAQPLSEAFF; CDR3nt: TGCGCCAGCAGCACGGGACAGGGGGCACGGGCACAGCCTTTGAGTGAAGCTTTCTTT
j_gene: TRBJ2-7; v_gene: TRBV4-3; d_gene: TRBD2; len: 15; abundance: .; CDR3aa: CASSQDLWWRGTSLF; CDR3nt: TGCGCCAGCAGCCAAGATTTGTGGTGGCGCGGGACTAGTCTTTTC
j_gene: TRBJ2-1; v_gene: TRBV10-1; d_gene: TRBD2; len: 14; abundance: .; CDR3aa: CASSRTSSYNEQFF; CDR3nt: TGCGCCAGTTCCCGGACTAGCTCCTACAATGAGCAGTTCTTC
j_gene: TRBJ2-1; v_gene: TRBV7-3; d_gene: TRBD2; len: 14; abundance: .; CDR3aa: CASRRTSGSQEQFF; CDR3nt: TGTGCCAGCAGGCGGACTAGCGGGAGTCAGGAGCAGTTCTTC
j_gene: TRBJ2-3; v_gene: TRBV3-1/TRBV3-2; d_gene: TRBD2; len: 16; abundance: .; CDR3aa: CASSHGLAGDTDTQYF; CDR3nt: TGTGCCAGCAGCCATGGACTAGCGGGAGACACAGATACGCAGTATTTT
j_gene: TRBJ2-3; v_gene: TRBV21-1; d_gene: .; len: 18; abundance: .; CDR3aa: CASSKEIGGTPAGDTQYF; CDR3nt: TGTGCCAGCAGCAAAGAAATAGGTGGCACCCCGGCGGGAGATACGCAGTATTTT
j_gene: TRBJ2-1; v_gene: TRBV5-1; d_gene: TRBD1; len: 17; abundance: .; CDR3aa: CASSLELGQGSYNEQFF; CDR3nt: TGCGCCAGCAGCTTGGAATTGGGACAGGGGTCCTACAATGAGCAGTTCTTC
j_gene: TRBJ1-2; v_gene: TRBV5-8; d_gene: TRBD1; len: 15; abundance: .; CDR3aa: CASSSGTAANYGYTF; CDR3nt: TGTGCCAGCAGCTCAGGGACAGCAGCTAACTATGGCTACACCTTC
j_gene: TRBJ2-2; v_gene: TRBV4-3; d_gene: TRBD2; len: 16; abundance: .; CDR3aa: CASSRTGLGFSGELFF; CDR3nt: TGCGCCAGCAGCCGTACAGGACTAGGCTTCTCCGGGGAGCTGTTTTTT
j_gene: TRBJ2-7; v_gene: TRBV24-1; d_gene: TRBD1; len: 15; abundance: .; CDR3aa: CATSEAGTGDYEQYF; CDR3nt: TGTGCCACCAGTGAAGCCGGGACAGGGGACTACGAGCAGTACTTC
j_gene: TRBJ2-7; v_gene: TRBV28; d_gene: .; len: 12; abundance: .; CDR3aa: CASSLTARGEYF; CDR3nt: TGTGCCAGCAGTTTAACGGCCCGCGGGGAGTACTTC
j_gene: TRBJ2-1; v_gene: TRBV2; d_gene: .; len: 14; abundance: .; CDR3aa: CASSEQRANNEQFF; CDR3nt: TGTGCCAGCAGTGAACAGAGGGCGAACAATGAGCAGTTCTTC
j_gene: TRBJ2-2; v_gene: TRBV7-2; d_gene: .; len: 16; abundance: .; CDR3aa: CASSVLLGRVKGELFF; CDR3nt: TGTGCCAGCAGCGTTTTACTAGGTCGGGTTAAGGGGGAGCTGTTTTTT
j_gene: TRBJ2-7; v_gene: TRBV6-2/TRBV6-3; d_gene: TRBD2; len: 16; abundance: .; CDR3aa: CASSPRLAGGPYEQYF; CDR3nt: TGTGCCAGCAGTCCCAGGCTAGCGGGAGGTCCCTACGAGCAGTACTTC
j_gene: TRBJ2-7; v_gene: TRBV2; d_gene: TRBD1; len: 14; abundance: many; CDR3aa: CASRRDRNSYEQYF; CDR3nt: TGTGCCAGCCGGCGGGACAGGAATTCCTACGAGCAGTACTTC
j_gene: TRBJ1-4; v_gene: TRBV27; d_gene: .; len: 12; abundance: .; CDR3aa: CASRDSYEKLFF; CDR3nt: TGTGCCAGCAGAGACAGCTATGAAAAACTGTTTTTT
j_gene: TRBJ2-7; v_gene: TRBV5-4; d_gene: TRBD2; len: 16; abundance: few; CDR3aa: CASSDRTSGRHYEQYF; CDR3nt: TGTGCCAGCAGCGACCGGACTAGCGGGAGACATTACGAGCAGTACTTC
j_gene: TRBJ1-6; v_gene: TRBV28; d_gene: .; len: 15; abundance: .; CDR3aa: CASSLLGQLSLPLHF; CDR3nt: TGTGCCAGCAGTTTATTAGGACAGTTAAGCCTCCCCCTCCACTTT
j_gene: TRBJ2-7; v_gene: TRBV5-1; d_gene: TRBD1; len: 15; abundance: .; CDR3aa: CASSLGDRNSYEQYF; CDR3nt: TGCGCCAGCAGCTTGGGGGACAGGAACTCCTACGAGCAGTACTTC
j_gene: TRBJ2-1; v_gene: TRBV5-6; d_gene: .; len: 12; abundance: .; CDR3aa: CASSFAPLEQFF; CDR3nt: TGTGCCAGCAGCTTCGCGCCCCTTGAGCAGTTCTTC
j_gene: TRBJ2-7; v_gene: TRBV7-8; d_gene: .; len: 13; abundance: .; CDR3aa: CASSLGQVYEQYF; CDR3nt: TGTGCCAGCAGCTTAGGGCAGGTTTACGAGCAGTACTTC
j_gene: TRBJ1-1; v_gene: TRBV5-1; d_gene: .; len: 14; abundance: .; CDR3aa: CASSIDSSNTEAFF; CDR3nt: TGCGCCAGCAGTATTGACAGTTCGAACACTGAAGCTTTCTTT
j_gene: TRBJ1-4; v_gene: TRBV29-1; d_gene: TRBD1; len: 15; abundance: .; CDR3aa: CSVETGTGGYEKLFF; CDR3nt: TGCAGCGTTGAAACAGGGACAGGGGGTTATGAAAAACTGTTTTTT
j_gene: TRBJ2-7; v_gene: TRBV7-9; d_gene: .; len: 11; abundance: .; CDR3aa: CASSLVTEEYF; CDR3nt: TGTGCCAGCAGCTTAGTGACAGAGGAGTACTTC
j_gene: TRBJ2-2; v_gene: TRBV5-1; d_gene: TRBD2; len: 19; abundance: .; CDR3aa: CASSLSKGGGKKNTGELFF; CDR3nt: TGCGCCAGCAGCTTGAGCAAAGGCGGGGGAAAAAAGAACACCGGGGAGCTGTTTTTT
j_gene: TRBJ2-7; v_gene: TRBV15; d_gene: .; len: 13; abundance: .; CDR3aa: CATSRGGSYEQYF; CDR3nt: TGTGCCACCAGCAGAGGAGGCTCCTACGAGCAGTACTTC
j_gene: TRBJ1-5; v_gene: TRBV18; d_gene: .; len: 13; abundance: .; CDR3aa: CASSPSSNQPQHF; CDR3nt: TGTGCCAGCTCACCCAGTAGCAATCAGCCCCAGCATTTT
j_gene: TRBJ2-3; v_gene: TRBV7-2; d_gene: .; len: 14; abundance: few; CDR3aa: CASSLIRLVDTQYF; CDR3nt: TGTGCCAGCAGCTTAATCCGCCTAGTAGATACGCAGTATTTT
j_gene: TRBJ2-7; v_gene: TRBV27; d_gene: TRBD2; len: 15; abundance: .; CDR3aa: CASSDTGLALYEQYF; CDR3nt: TGTGCCAGCAGTGATACGGGACTAGCCCTTTACGAGCAGTACTTC